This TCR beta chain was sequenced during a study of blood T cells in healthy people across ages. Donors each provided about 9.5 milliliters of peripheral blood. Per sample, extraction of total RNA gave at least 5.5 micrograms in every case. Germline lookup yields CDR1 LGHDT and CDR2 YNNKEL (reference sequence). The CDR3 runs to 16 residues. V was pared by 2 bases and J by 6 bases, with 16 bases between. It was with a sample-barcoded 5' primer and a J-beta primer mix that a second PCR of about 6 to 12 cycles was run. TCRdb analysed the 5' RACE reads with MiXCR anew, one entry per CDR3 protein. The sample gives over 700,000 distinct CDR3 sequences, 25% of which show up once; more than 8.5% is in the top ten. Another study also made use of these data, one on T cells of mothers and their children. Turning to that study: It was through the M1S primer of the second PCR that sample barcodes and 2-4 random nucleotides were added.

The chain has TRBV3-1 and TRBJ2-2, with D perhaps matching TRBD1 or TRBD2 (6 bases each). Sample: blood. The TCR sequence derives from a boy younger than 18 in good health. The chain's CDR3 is CASSQLRGVKAGELFF. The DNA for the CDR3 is TGTGCCAGCAGCCAACTTAGGGGGGTTAAGGCCGGGGAGCTGTTTTTT. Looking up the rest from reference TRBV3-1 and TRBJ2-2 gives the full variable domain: DTAVSQTPKYLVTQMGNDKSIKCEQNLGHDTMYWYKQDSKKFLKIMFSYNNKELIINETVPNRFSPKSPDKAHLNLHINSLELGDSAVYFCASSQLRGVKAGELFFGEGSRLTVL.